Below are 20 T cell receptor beta chains sequenced from a single sample in a study of CD8 T cells in ankylosing spondylitis. These receptors' targets are unknown. General study points: Apparently characteristic of ankylosing spondylitis blood was a TCR beta motif (fewer than ten highly homologous variants).

MiXCR, run by TCRdb on the 5' RACE reads, gives a single entry per CDR3 protein. Among under 550,000 distinct CDR3 sequences listed, 26% were seen once. Sequencing was performed on blood, either unsorted or a sorted T cell fraction (not recorded which). The receptors were gathered from a male donor with ankylosing spondylitis.

This sequence joins TRBV24-1 and TRBJ2-4; 7 bases line up with TRBD1. V lost 5 bases to trimming and J lost 2 bases; unmatched junction nucleotides: 11. This CDR3 has 17 amino acids. Germline loops: CDR1 KGHDR, CDR2 SFDVKD. DNA of the CDR3: TGTGCCACCAGTGGCCCCCTTACAGGGGTAACCAAAAACATTCAGTACTTC. This sequence encodes CATSGPLTGVTKNIQYF.

The chain links TRBV5-1 to TRBJ2-5, with TRBD1 matching over 8 bases. After removal of 4 bases from V and 2 bases from J, the junction contained 10 bases not matched to a gene. CDR3 size: 16 residues. Germline V gives CDR1 SGHRS, CDR2 YFSETQ. CDR3 bases: TGCGCCAGCAGCCTACAACCCGGACAGGGTCAAGAGACCCAGTACTTC. Encoded protein: CASSLQPGQGQETQYF.

The V gene is TRBV20-1, the J gene TRBJ2-1, with D possibly matching TRBD2 (5 bases). Germline loops: CDR1 DFQATT, CDR2 SNEGSKA (reference sequence). The CDR3 is made up of 9 amino acids. Trimming pared 5 bases from V and 12 bases from J, leaving 8 bases between. CDR3 protein: CSAGLGQFF. The CDR3 DNA is TGCAGTGCTGGACTTGGGCAGTTCTTC.

This clonotype has a handful of counts. The chain links TRBV2 to TRBJ2-5; 12 nucleotides align to TRBD2. The V gene's germline CDR1 is SNHLY and CDR2 FYNNEI. With 7 bases clipped from V and 4 bases from J, the junction kept 10 bases outside the gene matches. The CDR3 is 16 amino acids. The CDR3, as DNA: TGTGCCAGCACCAAAACGACTAGCGGGAGAGGAGAGACCCAGTACTTC. Protein: CASTKTTSGRGETQYF.

The chain joins TRBV5-1 to TRBJ1-1; a possible D gene is TRBD1 (5 bases). Germline V gene data show CDR1 as SGHRS and CDR2 as YFSETQ. Trimming removed 4 bases at V and 2 bases at J, with 15 bases between. The CDR3 spans 15 residues. In DNA form, the CDR3 reads TGCGCCAGCAGCGACACAGGTGATCAAAACACTGAAGCTTTCTTT. Amino acid sequence: CASSDTGDQNTEAFF.

The chain has TRBV15 and TRBJ2-3; 9 positions agree with TRBD2. The J segment lost 3 bases and the V segment lost 0 bases, leaving 10 bases of the junction unmatched. Germline loops: CDR1 LNHNV, CDR2 YYDKDF (reference sequence). The CDR3 is 18 residues long. The CDR3, as DNA: TGTGCCACCAGCAGAGATCCCATGGTAGCGGGAGCAACAGATACGCAGTATTTT. Its translation: CATSRDPMVAGATDTQYF.

The rearrangement joins TRBV12-3 or TRBV12-4 to TRBJ1-5; a weak D match, TRBD1 (5 bases). Trimming took off 5 bases at V and 7 bases at J, with 15 bases between the two ends. The CDR3 is 14 amino acids. CDR3 residues: CASSPLGDWQPQHF. The CDR3, as DNA: TGTGCCAGCAGTCCTCTAGGGGACTGGCAGCCCCAGCATTTT.

V usage is TRBV5-6 and J usage is TRBJ1-2, with D possibly being TRBD1 (5 bases). CDR3 length equals 16 residues. Germline assignment: CDR1 SGHDT and CDR2 YYEEEE. The V end was cut by 1 base, the J end by 4 bases, with 17 bases between. CDR3 residues: CASSLLYQGSGYGYTF. The CDR3 bases are TGTGCCAGCAGCTTGCTGTACCAGGGATCGGGCTATGGCTACACCTTC.

Ten or more counts support this clonotype. The rearrangement links TRBV5-1 to TRBJ2-2; D is ambiguous. The germline V gene has CDR1 SGHRS and CDR2 YFSETQ. The CDR3 covers 13 residues. Trimming removed 0 bases at V and 6 bases at J, with 6 bases between. The CDR3 here is CASSLAVAGELFF. CDR3 nucleotide sequence: TGCGCCAGCAGCTTGGCCGTAGCCGGGGAGCTGTTTTTT.

The rearrangement links TRBV10-3 to TRBJ2-1; maybe TRBD2 (6 bases). The germline V and J ends were trimmed by 2 bases and 8 bases, with 10 bases remaining between them. The CDR3 has 13 residues. Per germline, CDR1 ENHRY and CDR2 SYGVKD. As DNA, the CDR3 is TGTGCCATCAGTGAGCCCCCTAGCGATGAGCAGTTCTTC. This sequence encodes CAISEPPSDEQFF.

V and J are TRBV27 and TRBJ1-5; the D is unclear. The V end lost 0 bases, the J end lost 4 bases, and 7 bases lay between the germline ends. The CDR3 loop spans 14 amino acids. Germline V lookup: CDR1 MNHEY, CDR2 SMNVEV (reference sequence). Written as DNA, the CDR3 is TGTGCCAGCAGTTTATCGGTCTGGAATCAGCCCCAGCATTTT. It yields the protein CASSLSVWNQPQHF.

The chain is built from TRBV20-1 and TRBJ1-6; D gene unclear. The germline V gene has CDR1 DFQATT and CDR2 SNEGSKA (reference sequence). Trimming took off 6 bases at V and 2 bases at J, with 17 bases between the two ends. There are 16 residues in the CDR3. In DNA, the CDR3 is TGCAGTGCCCCTGAAGGGCAGACTCCCTATAATTCACCCCTCCACTTT. It specifies CSAPEGQTPYNSPLHF.

The chain has TRBV7-6 and TRBJ1-1; maybe TRBD1 (5 bases). CDR1 is SGHVS and CDR2 is FNYEAQ in the germline V gene. The V end lost 5 bases, the J end lost 10 bases, and 17 bases lay between the germline ends. The CDR3 contains 13 residues. The CDR3 is CASSRGGGLAAFF. DNA for the CDR3: TGTGCCAGCAGCCGAGGCGGGGGACTGGCAGCTTTCTTT.

In its sample, this clonotype was seen a few times. This chain connects TRBV24-1 to TRBJ2-3; 7 bases are a match to TRBD2. CDR1 and CDR2 (germline): KGHDR, SFDVKD. V gave up 0 bases and J gave up 4 bases; unmatched junction bases: 3. This CDR3 region has 15 residues. The CDR3 DNA follows: TGTGCCACCAGTGATTTGCAGGGAGGGGCAGATACGCAGTATTTT. This codes for CATSDLQGGADTQYF.

This clonotype occurred a few times. The chain combines TRBV20-1 with TRBJ2-5; 7 bases align to TRBD2. Germline V gene data show CDR1 as DFQATT and CDR2 as SNEGSKA (reference sequence). J was trimmed by 7 bases and V by 0 bases; bases with no gene match: 14. This CDR3 is 16 amino acids long. The CDR3 nucleotides read TGCAGTGCTAGAGATGCGGCGCGTGCTACGGGGGGGACCCAGTACTTC. It yields the protein CSARDAARATGGTQYF.

The chain carries TRBV29-1 and TRBJ2-3, with unresolved D. Germline CDR1 and CDR2: SQVTM and ANQGSEA. This CDR3 is built from 11 residues. The V end was cut by 4 bases, the J end by 3 bases, with 5 bases between. CDR3 loop: CSVGETDTQYF. The CDR3 DNA is TGCAGCGTTGGAGAGACAGATACGCAGTATTTT.

This clonotype was found a few times. This chain connects TRBV5-1 to TRBJ1-4; D ambiguous. The CDR3 runs to 13 residues. Per germline, CDR1 SGHRS and CDR2 YFSETQ. V was pared by 8 bases and J by 8 bases, with 16 bases between. The CDR3 coding sequence is TGCGCCAGTTTCGGGGAGGATAAAGAAAAACTGTTTTTT. This gives the protein CASFGEDKEKLFF.

The rearrangement uses TRBV3-1 and TRBJ2-7; 7 nucleotides agree with TRBD1. Germline trimming cut 4 bases from V and 6 bases from J; bases unmatched to any gene: 3. The length of the CDR3 is 12 residues. The V gene's germline CDR1 is LGHDT and CDR2 YNNKEL (reference sequence). The CDR3 sequence: CASSRRQGEQYV. DNA for the CDR3: TGTGCCAGCAGCCGAAGACAGGGCGAGCAGTACGTC.

CDR3 sequence (DNA): TGTGCCAGCAGTAAGACAGGACCCAATCAGCCCCAGCATTTT. Amino acid sequence: CASSKTGPNQPQHF. The V and J genes are TRBV2 and TRBJ1-5; weak D call: TRBD1 (6 bases). This CDR3 has 14 amino acids. Germline values: CDR1 SNHLY, CDR2 FYNNEI. V was trimmed by 5 bases and J by 3 bases, leaving 11 bases between them.

This clonotype was recorded a few times. The chain combines TRBV9 with TRBJ1-5, with D tentatively TRBD1 (6 bases). Germline V gene data show CDR1 as SGDLS and CDR2 as YYNGEE. The CDR3 is 16 residues long. Trimming took 0 bases from V and 1 from J, leaving 11 bases between them. The CDR3 DNA is TGTGCCAGCAGCGTAGGGGACATATTAAGCAATCAGCCCCAGCATTTT. Residues: CASSVGDILSNQPQHF.